This T cell receptor beta chain was retrieved from a study of blood T cell repertoires in COVID-19. Study-wide context: Donors in the United States, Italy and Spain gave samples during acute or convalescent COVID-19.

Methods used by the authors: Reference gene primer amplification gave nucleated cell count estimates. The protocol was immunoSEQ multiplex PCR, while the TCRdb copy is restricted to in-frame clones and leaves out a portion. V and J calls and clone size are as listed in that table; D and trimming were resolved from the DNA. The profile shows about 160,000 clones, about 80% of them singletons. There are 15 residues in the CDR3. Germline V gene lookup returns CDR1 KGHSH and CDR2 LQKENI. The V gene lost 1 base and the J gene lost 6 bases, with 13 bases spanning the gap. This clonotype originated in a man aged 60-69 years with acute or convalescent COVID-19. The sequenced sample consisted of peripheral blood. The rearrangement joins TRBV18 to TRBJ1-5; D might be TRBD1 (5 bases). The CDR3 is CASSPLGQGGQPQHF. The CDR3 DNA is TGTGCCAGCTCACCACTAGGGCAGGGAGGTCAGCCCCAGCATTTT.